Here is one T cell receptor beta chain with its context. The method was immunoSEQ multiplex PCR; TCRdb's version includes in-frame clones alone and lacks a portion of them. The table has roughly 400,000 clones, around 87% seen once. V trimming: 8 bases; J trimming: 7 bases; junction bases outside the gene matches: 13. The CDR3 totals 15 residues. Germline loops: CDR1 MGHDK, CDR2 SYGVNS. The sample is drawn from a study of blood T cell repertoires in COVID-19. Study details: From the United States, Italy and Spain came samples of acute and convalescent COVID-19. T cells, B-cell-depleted T cells, or PBMCs provided the cDNA or gDNA that served as material.

Seattle's cohort entered during active infection and was followed longitudinally. V and J are TRBV25-1 and TRBJ2-2; 7 nucleotides agree with TRBD1. This TCR derives from a woman in her sixties or seventies with COVID-19, enrolled during active disease. The sample taken for sequencing was peripheral blood. The CDR3 DNA follows: TGTGCCAGCTACCCAAGACAGGGTGGGAACGGGGAGCTGTTTTTT. Protein sequence: CASYPRQGGNGELFF.